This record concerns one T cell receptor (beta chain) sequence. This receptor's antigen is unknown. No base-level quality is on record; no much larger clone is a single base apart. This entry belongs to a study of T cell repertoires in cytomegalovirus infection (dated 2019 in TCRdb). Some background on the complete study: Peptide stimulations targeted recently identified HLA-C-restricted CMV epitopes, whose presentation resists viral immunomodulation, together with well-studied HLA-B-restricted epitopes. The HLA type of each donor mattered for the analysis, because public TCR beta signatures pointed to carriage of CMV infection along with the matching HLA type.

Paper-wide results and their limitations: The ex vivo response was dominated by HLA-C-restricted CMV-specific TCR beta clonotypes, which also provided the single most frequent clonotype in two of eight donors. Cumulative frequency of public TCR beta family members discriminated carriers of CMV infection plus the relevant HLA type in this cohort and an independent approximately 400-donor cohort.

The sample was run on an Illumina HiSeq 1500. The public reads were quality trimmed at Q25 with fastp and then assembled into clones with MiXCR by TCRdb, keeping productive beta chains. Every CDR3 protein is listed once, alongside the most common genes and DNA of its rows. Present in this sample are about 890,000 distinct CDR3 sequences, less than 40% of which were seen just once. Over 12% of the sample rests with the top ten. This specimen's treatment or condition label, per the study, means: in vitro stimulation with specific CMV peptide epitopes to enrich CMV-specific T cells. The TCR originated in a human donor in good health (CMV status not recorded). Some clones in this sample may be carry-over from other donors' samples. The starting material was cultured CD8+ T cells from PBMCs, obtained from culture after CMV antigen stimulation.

The bases read TGTGCCAGTAGCGAAATTCGGGACAGGGAGTCTGAAGCTTTCTTT. Its protein is CASSEIRDRESEAFF. The sequence links TRBV19 to TRBJ1-1; 9 bases in between match TRBD1. The CDR3, from cysteine to phenylalanine, totals 15 residues. Only the CDR3 DNA stays, 45 bases, in frame from base 1. V is pruned by 6 bases and J by 6 bases, leaving 11 bases of the junction without a gene match. From the germline V gene (reference sequence), CDR1 is LNHDA and CDR2 is SQIVND.